This TCR beta chain came from a study of T cells in Graves' hyperthyroidism and ophthalmopathy. Overall study context: The blood sample was taken at first diagnosis, before treatment began.

An approximately 10 ml volume of fresh peripheral blood provided the PBMCs. The sample holds many counts of this clonotype. RNA transcripts served as the template for amplifying TCR beta CDR3 regions. With the HTBI primer set, the TCR CDR3 went through a first round of RT-PCR. TCRdb processed the multiplex PCR reads anew with MiXCR; each CDR3 protein has one entry. This sample has around 250,000 distinct CDR3 sequences; approximately 14% occur once, and the top ten carry roughly 13%. CDR1 SGHDN and CDR2 FVKESK come from the germline V gene. CDR3 length: 16 amino acids. The germline V and J ends were trimmed by 3 bases and 5 bases, with 19 bases remaining between them.

Sequenced: blood. The genes are TRBV14 and TRBJ1-1; weak D call: TRBD1 (6 bases). The origin of this receptor is a woman aged 40 to 55 with Graves' hyperthyroidism that later progressed to Graves' ophthalmopathy. CDR3 sequence reads: CASSHASWGQGTEAFF. CDR3 DNA: TGTGCCAGCAGCCACGCGTCGTGGGGGCAAGGGACTGAAGCTTTCTTT.